The next 18 T cell receptor beta chains were all read from a single sample in a study of blood T cells in healthy people across ages. The second PCR ran about 6 to 11 cycles with a sample-barcoded 5' primer and J-beta primers. From the 5' RACE reads, TCRdb called clonotypes with MiXCR, one entry per CDR3 protein. The sample holds about 1.5 million distinct CDR3 sequences; roughly 40% are singletons and the top ten take 7% to 9%. The sequenced sample was blood. These receptors originate from a woman between 18 and 29 years old in good health.

This clonotype was seen more than once but under ten times. The CDR3 sequence is CSARDTGELFF. As DNA, the CDR3 is TGCAGTGCTAGAGACACCGGGGAGCTGTTTTTT. The chain joins TRBV20-1 to TRBJ2-2; no clear D. This CDR3 has 11 amino acids. The germline V and J ends were trimmed by 0 bases and 4 bases, with 0 bases remaining between them. CDR1 and CDR2 from the germline V gene are DFQATT and SNEGSKA (reference sequence).

This clonotype was counted only a few times. This chain joins TRBV6-6 and TRBJ2-3; 9 nucleotides align to TRBD2. The J segment lost 4 bases and the V segment lost 6 bases, leaving 5 bases of the junction unmatched. This CDR3 spans 14 amino acids. Germline assignment: CDR1 MNHNY and CDR2 SVGAGI (reference sequence). This chain's CDR3 is CASRVREGSDTQYF. For the CDR3, the DNA is TGTGCCAGCAGGGTGCGGGAGGGATCAGATACGCAGTATTTT.

This clonotype was counted a few times. The V call is TRBV6-6, the J call TRBJ2-7, with D perhaps TRBD1 (6 bases). The V end lost 0 bases, the J end lost 7 bases, and 19 bases lay between the germline ends. The CDR3 runs to 16 residues. The germline V gene encodes CDR1 MNHNY and CDR2 SVGAGI (reference sequence). This CDR3 reads CASSYSSGQGFEEQYF. CDR3 coding DNA: TGTGCCAGCAGTTACTCGTCGGGACAAGGTTTCGAGGAGCAGTACTTC.

This clonotype was seen more than once but under ten times. The V call is TRBV29-1, the J call TRBJ2-5; D may match TRBD1 or TRBD2 (7 bases each). Trimming took 6 bases from V and 5 from J, leaving 25 bases between them. The CDR3 totals 16 residues. Germline V CDR1 and CDR2: SQVTM, ANQGSEA. The CDR3 region is CSVAGQAAGLMETQYF. The CDR3 nucleotides are TGCAGCGTGGCCGGACAGGCAGCGGGGTTAATGGAGACCCAGTACTTC.

CDR3 bases: TGCGCCAGCAGCGGACTAGCGGGGGCCCCGAGTTCATCAGATACGCAGTATTTT. Its protein product is CASSGLAGAPSSSDTQYF. This chain connects TRBV10-2 to TRBJ2-3, with 13 bases aligning to TRBD2. The J segment lost 4 bases and the V segment lost 6 bases, leaving 13 bases of the junction unmatched. Germline V gives CDR1 WSHSY, CDR2 SAAADI. The CDR3 runs 18 residues.

This chain connects TRBV20-1 to TRBJ2-2; D not certain. There are 14 residues in the CDR3. Germline values: CDR1 DFQATT, CDR2 SNEGSKA (reference sequence). Trimming took off 6 bases at V and 0 bases at J, with 11 bases between the two ends. CDR3: CSAGRVANTGELFF. For the CDR3, the DNA is TGCAGTGCGGGCAGAGTCGCGAACACCGGGGAGCTGTTTTTT.

This chain connects TRBV4-2 to TRBJ2-4; 12 positions match TRBD1. The V segment lost 0 bases and the J segment 8 bases; nucleotides outside the gene matches: 5. The CDR3 length is 16 residues. Germline V CDR1 and CDR2: LGHNA, YNFKEQ. The CDR3 loop is CASSQESGQGADIQYF. CDR3 DNA: TGTGCCAGCAGCCAAGAGTCGGGACAGGGGGCGGACATTCAGTACTTC.

This clonotype was observed a few times. The chain has TRBV21-1 and TRBJ2-5. TRBV21-1 is designated a pseudogene. The CDR3 spans 17 residues. CDR3 loop: CASSTQKAAANQETQYF. The CDR3, as DNA: TGTGCCAGCAGCACCCAAAAAGCAGCAGCAAACCAAGAGACCCAGTACTTC.

This clonotype was recorded only once. The chain is built from TRBV27 and TRBJ1-5; D might be TRBD1 (5 bases). V was shortened by 3 bases and J by 1 base, with 19 bases between the two germline ends. Germline V gene sequence: CDR1 MNHEY, CDR2 SMNVEV (reference sequence). The CDR3 has 18 amino acids. CDR3 DNA sequence: TGTGCCAGCAGTTTTAGGGGTACCGGGGCAAGGAGCAATCAGCCCCAGCATTTT. It specifies CASSFRGTGARSNQPQHF.

The CDR3 sequence is CASRQAGEVATQYF. The CDR3 DNA follows: TGTGCCAGCAGGCAAGCGGGAGAGGTGGCTACGCAGTATTTT. J is TRBJ2-3 and V is TRBV12-3 or TRBV12-4, with 8 positions matching TRBD2. Germline trimming cut 6 bases from V and 8 bases from J; bases unmatched to any gene: 10. The CDR3 consists of 14 residues.

This clonotype was observed a handful of times. V is TRBV3-1 and J is TRBJ2-3; D is undetermined. V was trimmed by 3 bases and J by 7 bases, leaving 20 bases between them. CDR1 and CDR2 from the germline V gene are LGHDT and YNNKEL (reference sequence). CDR3 length: 16 amino acids. DNA for the CDR3: TGTGCCAGCAGCCAGAACGTAATAGCTCTAGGGAATACGCAGTATTTT. This translates into CASSQNVIALGNTQYF.

This rearrangement joins TRBV3-1 to TRBJ2-3; perhaps TRBD1 as D (8 bases). The germline CDR1 and CDR2 sequences are LGHDT and YNNKEL (reference sequence). The CDR3 length is 19 residues. Trimming took off 1 base at V and 5 bases at J, with 25 bases between the two ends. CDR3 amino acids: CASSQGQLWTGPSGDTQYF. CDR3 in DNA: TGTGCCAGCAGCCAAGGACAACTCTGGACAGGGCCTAGCGGAGATACGCAGTATTTT.

This chain connects TRBV20-1 to TRBJ2-1, with D uncertain. The end of the DNA aligns better with TRBJ2-7, so the J call may be wrong. The CDR3 runs 17 residues. Per germline, CDR1 DFQATT and CDR2 SNEGSKA (reference sequence). This CDR3 is CSASFFGSLLPYNEQYF. The CDR3 region has the DNA TGCAGTGCTAGTTTCTTCGGATCCCTACTCCCCTACAATGAGCAGTACTTC.

This clonotype appeared many times. An end of the junction differs from the germline gene, which may be a read error. The J gene is TRBJ2-1, the V gene TRBV5-1; possibly TRBD2 for D (6 bases). CDR3 length equals 14 residues. Looked up from germline, CDR1 is SGHRS and CDR2 is YFSETQ. CDR3 sequence: CASSLSGSYNEQFF. Written as DNA, the CDR3 is TGTGCCAGCAGCCTTAGCGGCTCCTACAATGAGCAGTTCTTC.

About this clonotype itself: Relative to the germline gene, one junction end is altered; a read error may explain this. This sequence joins TRBV6-6 and TRBJ1-1, with TRBD1 as a possible D gene (6 bases). CDR1 MNHNY and CDR2 SVGAGI come from the germline V gene (reference sequence). The CDR3 extends over 16 amino acids. CDR3 region: CAGSSPRGGRIAEAFF. The CDR3, as DNA: TGTGCCGGCAGTTCCCCCCGGGGGGGGCGCATCGCTGAAGCTTTCTTT.

The V and J genes are TRBV6-1 and TRBJ2-7; the match to TRBD2 covers 11 bases. V lost 1 base to trimming and J lost 4 bases; unmatched junction nucleotides: 9. The V gene's germline CDR1 is MNHNS and CDR2 SASEGT. The CDR3 has 17 residues. As DNA, the CDR3 is TGTGCCAGCAGTGAAGGTCTAGCGGGAGGCTGGGGGTACGAGCAGTACTTC. Amino acid sequence: CASSEGLAGGWGYEQYF.

This chain uses TRBV6-5 with TRBJ2-1; D unresolved. The CDR3 loop spans 16 amino acids. Germline V gene data show CDR1 as MNHEY and CDR2 as SVGAGI. V was cut by 4 bases and J by 3 bases, with 16 bases left in between. CDR3 DNA: TGTGCCAGCAGTTCTATAGGGTCGAGCAACTACAATGAGCAGTTCTTC. Encoded protein: CASSSIGSSNYNEQFF.

CDR3 region: CASSPLDRDNSPLHF. In DNA, the CDR3 is TGTGCCAGCAGCCCCCTAGACAGGGACAATTCACCCCTCCACTTT. The gene calls are TRBV25-1 and TRBJ1-6; 7 bases are a match to TRBD1. The CDR3 is 15 residues long. V shed 6 bases and J 7 bases; nucleotides not matched to a gene: 9. CDR1 is MGHDK and CDR2 is SYGVNS in the germline V gene.